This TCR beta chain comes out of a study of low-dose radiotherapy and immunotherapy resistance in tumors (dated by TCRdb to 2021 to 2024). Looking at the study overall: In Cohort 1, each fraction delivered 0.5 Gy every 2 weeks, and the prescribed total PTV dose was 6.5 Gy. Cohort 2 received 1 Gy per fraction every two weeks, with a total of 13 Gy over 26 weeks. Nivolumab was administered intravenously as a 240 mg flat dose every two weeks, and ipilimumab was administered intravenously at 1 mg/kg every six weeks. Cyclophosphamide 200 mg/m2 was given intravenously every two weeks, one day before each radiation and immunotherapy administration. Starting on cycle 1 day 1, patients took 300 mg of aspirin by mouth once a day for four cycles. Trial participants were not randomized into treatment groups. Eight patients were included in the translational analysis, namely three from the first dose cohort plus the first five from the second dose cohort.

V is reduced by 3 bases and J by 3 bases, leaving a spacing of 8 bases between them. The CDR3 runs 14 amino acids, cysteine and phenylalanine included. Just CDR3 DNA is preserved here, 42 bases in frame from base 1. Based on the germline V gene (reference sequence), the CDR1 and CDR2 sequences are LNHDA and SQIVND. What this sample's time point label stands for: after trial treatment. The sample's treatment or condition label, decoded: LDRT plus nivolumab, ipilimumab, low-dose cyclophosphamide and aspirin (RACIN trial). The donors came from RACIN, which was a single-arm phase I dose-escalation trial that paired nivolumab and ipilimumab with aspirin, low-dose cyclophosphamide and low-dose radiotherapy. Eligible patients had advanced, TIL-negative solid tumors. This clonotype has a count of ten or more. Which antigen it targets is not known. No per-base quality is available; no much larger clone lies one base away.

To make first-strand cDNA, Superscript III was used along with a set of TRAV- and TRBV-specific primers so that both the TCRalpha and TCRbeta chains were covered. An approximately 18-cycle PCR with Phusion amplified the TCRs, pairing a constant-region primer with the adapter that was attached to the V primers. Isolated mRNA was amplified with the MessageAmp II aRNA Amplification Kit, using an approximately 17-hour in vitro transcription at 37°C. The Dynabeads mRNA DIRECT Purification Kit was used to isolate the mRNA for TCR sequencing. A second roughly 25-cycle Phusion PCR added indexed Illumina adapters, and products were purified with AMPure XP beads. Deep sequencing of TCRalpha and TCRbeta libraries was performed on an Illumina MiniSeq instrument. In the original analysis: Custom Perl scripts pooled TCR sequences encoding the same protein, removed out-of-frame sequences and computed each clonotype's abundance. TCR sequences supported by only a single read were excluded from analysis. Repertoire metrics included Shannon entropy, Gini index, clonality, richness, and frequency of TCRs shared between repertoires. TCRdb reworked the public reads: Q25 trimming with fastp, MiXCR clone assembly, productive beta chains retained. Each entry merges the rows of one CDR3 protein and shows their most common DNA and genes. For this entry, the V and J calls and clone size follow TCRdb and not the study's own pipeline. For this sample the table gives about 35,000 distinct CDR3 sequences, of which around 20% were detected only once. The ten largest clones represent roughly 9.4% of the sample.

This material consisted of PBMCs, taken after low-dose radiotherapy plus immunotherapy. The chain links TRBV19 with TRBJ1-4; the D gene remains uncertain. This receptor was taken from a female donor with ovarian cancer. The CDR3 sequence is CASSIGQSNEKLFF. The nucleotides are TGTGCCAGTAGTATCGGGCAGTCTAATGAAAAACTGTTTTTT.